These 6 T cell receptor beta chains were sequenced from one sample in a study of cytomegalovirus exposure and HLA in healthy donors (dated by TCRdb to the late 2010s). The protocol used for the library was the immunoSEQ multiplex PCR assay. For the multiplex PCR, a mixture combining 60 forward primers for TCR Vbeta segments and 13 reverse primers for TCR Jbeta segments was used. TCRdb took over this immuneACCESS table, retaining in-frame rearrangements with V and J assigned. Such tables are incomplete; in checked studies, under half of the missing clones stem from an unresolved V gene, and the remainder is unexplained. The sample table contains 110,000 or so clones; only one count was recorded for approximately 80% of them. Of the sample, around 4.9% falls within the top ten clones. Sequencing used PBMCs. The receptors were sampled from a man aged 50-60 years in good health and CMV-seropositive.

Written as DNA, the CDR3 is TGCGCCAGCAGCTCCCGGACTAGCGGGATGGGGGATACGCAGTATTTT. It yields the protein CASSSRTSGMGDTQYF. The rearrangement joins TRBV5-1 to TRBJ2-3, with TRBD2 matching 12 bases. V was pared by 3 bases and J by 6 bases, with 8 bases of the junction left unmatched. The CDR3 runs to 16 residues. CDR1 is SGHRS and CDR2 is YFSETQ in the germline V gene.

This chain links TRBV6-1 with TRBJ1-1; D perhaps matches TRBD1 (6 bases). Trimming pared 6 bases from V and 6 bases from J, leaving 20 bases between. Germline V gives CDR1 MNHNS, CDR2 SASEGT. The CDR3 totals 15 residues. The CDR3 protein is CASRAAGDRKAEAFF. CDR3 in DNA: TGTGCCAGCAGAGCCGCAGGGGACCGTAAAGCTGAAGCTTTCTTT.

This chain joins TRBV19 and TRBJ1-2, with 8 bases that match TRBD1. V was pared by 6 bases and J by 4 bases, with 7 bases of the junction left unmatched. Germline CDR1 reads LNHDA; CDR2 reads SQIVND (reference sequence). This CDR3 is built from 14 residues. The DNA of the CDR3 is TGTGCCAGTAGGCTACAGGGGGAGGGCTATGGCTACACCTTC. Its translation is CASRLQGEGYGYTF.

This clone was picked up a small number of times. The V call is TRBV25-1, the J call TRBJ2-7; the D gene is possibly TRBD2 (5 bases). Deletions cut 2 bases from V and 2 bases from J, with 13 bases between. This CDR3 is 15 amino acids long. CDR1 and CDR2 (germline): MGHDK, SYGVNS. CDR3 sequence reads: CASSESGGRTYEQYF. The CDR3 DNA follows: TGTGCCAGCAGTGAAAGCGGTGGCAGGACCTACGAGCAGTACTTC.

V and J are TRBV19 and TRBJ2-5; 8 positions match TRBD2. V gave up 1 base and J gave up 2 bases; unmatched junction bases: 9. The CDR3 is made up of 17 amino acids. The germline gives CDR1 LNHDA, CDR2 SQIVND (reference sequence). CDR3 sequence reads: CASSIGSGGGHQETQYF. CDR3 nucleotides: TGTGCCAGTAGTATAGGTTCTGGCGGGGGGCATCAAGAGACCCAGTACTTC.

The chain carries TRBV6-5 and TRBJ1-2; 8 nucleotides agree with TRBD1. The length of the CDR3 is 12 residues. V shed 5 bases, J shed 5 bases, and the junction held 1 base outside the gene matches. Germline values: CDR1 MNHEY, CDR2 SVGAGI. CDR3 region: CASSRQGYGYTF. For the CDR3, the DNA is TGTGCCAGCAGTCGACAGGGGTATGGCTACACCTTC.